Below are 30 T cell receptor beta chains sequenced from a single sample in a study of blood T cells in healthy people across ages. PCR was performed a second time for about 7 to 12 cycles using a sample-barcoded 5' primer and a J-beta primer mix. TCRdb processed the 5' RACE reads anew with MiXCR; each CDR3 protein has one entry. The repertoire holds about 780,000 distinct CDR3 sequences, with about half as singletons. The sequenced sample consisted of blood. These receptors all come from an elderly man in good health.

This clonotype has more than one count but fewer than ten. CDR3 coding DNA: TGCAGCGTTTCCGGGACTAGCGGTTTTGGTGGCACAGATACGCAGTATTTT. Protein product: CSVSGTSGFGGTDTQYF. The chain has TRBV29-1 and TRBJ2-3; 11 nucleotides agree with TRBD2. V trimming: 5 bases; J trimming: 1 base; junction bases outside the gene matches: 11. Looked up from germline, CDR1 is SQVTM and CDR2 is ANQGSEA. The CDR3 totals 17 residues.

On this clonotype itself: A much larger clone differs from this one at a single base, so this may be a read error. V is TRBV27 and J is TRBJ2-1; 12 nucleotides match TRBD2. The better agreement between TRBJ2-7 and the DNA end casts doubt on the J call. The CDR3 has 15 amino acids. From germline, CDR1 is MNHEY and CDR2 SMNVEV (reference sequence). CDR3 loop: CASSSGLAGYNEQYF. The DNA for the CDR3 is TGTGCCAGCAGTTCCGGACTAGCGGGGTACAATGAGCAGTACTTC.

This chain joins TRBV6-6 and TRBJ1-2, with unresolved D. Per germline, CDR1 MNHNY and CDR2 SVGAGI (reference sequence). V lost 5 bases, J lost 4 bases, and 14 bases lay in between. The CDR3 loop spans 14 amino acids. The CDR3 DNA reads TGTGCCAGCAGTGCATCCGAGGCCGTCTATGGCTACACCTTC. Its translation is CASSASEAVYGYTF.

The DNA of the CDR3 is TGTGCCAGCAGTCCTAGCGGGAGTAATCTAGCCAAAAACATTCAGTACTTC. It specifies CASSPSGSNLAKNIQYF. The chain links TRBV28 to TRBJ2-4; 10 nucleotides line up with TRBD2. The germline V gene has CDR1 MDHEN and CDR2 SYDVKM. This CDR3 is 17 amino acids long. Germline trimming cut 5 bases from V and 0 bases from J; bases unmatched to any gene: 7.

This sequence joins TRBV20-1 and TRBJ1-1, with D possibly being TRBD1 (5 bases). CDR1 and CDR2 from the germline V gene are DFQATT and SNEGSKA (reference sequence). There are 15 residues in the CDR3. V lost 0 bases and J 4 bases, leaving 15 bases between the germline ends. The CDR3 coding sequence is TGCAGTGCTAGAGATCAGGCAGGGCGAGTCACTGAAGCTTTCTTT. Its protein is CSARDQAGRVTEAFF.

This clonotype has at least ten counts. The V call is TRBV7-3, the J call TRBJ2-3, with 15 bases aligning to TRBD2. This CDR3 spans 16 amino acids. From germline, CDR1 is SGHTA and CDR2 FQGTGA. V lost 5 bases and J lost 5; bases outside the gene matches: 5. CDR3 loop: CASSTGTSGRLDTQYF. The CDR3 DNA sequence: TGTGCCAGCAGCACCGGGACTAGCGGGAGGTTAGATACGCAGTATTTT. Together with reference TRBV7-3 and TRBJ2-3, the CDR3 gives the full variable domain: GAGVSQTPSNKVTEKGKYVELRCDPISGHTALYWYRQSLGQGPEFLIYFQGTGAADDSGLPNDRFFAVRPEGSVSTLKIQRTERGDSAVYLCASSTGTSGRLDTQYFGPGTRLTVL.

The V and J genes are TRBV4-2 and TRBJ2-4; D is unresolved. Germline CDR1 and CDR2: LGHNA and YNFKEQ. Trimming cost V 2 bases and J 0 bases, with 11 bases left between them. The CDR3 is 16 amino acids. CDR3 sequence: CASSQSTVLAKNIQYF. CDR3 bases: TGTGCCAGCAGCCAAAGTACAGTCCTAGCCAAAAACATTCAGTACTTC.

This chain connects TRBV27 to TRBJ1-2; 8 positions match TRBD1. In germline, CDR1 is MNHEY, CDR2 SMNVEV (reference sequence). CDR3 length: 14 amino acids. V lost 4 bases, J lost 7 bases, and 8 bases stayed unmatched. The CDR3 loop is CASSSGGVTVGYTF. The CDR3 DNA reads TGTGCCAGCAGTTCAGGGGGCGTCACGGTTGGCTACACCTTC.

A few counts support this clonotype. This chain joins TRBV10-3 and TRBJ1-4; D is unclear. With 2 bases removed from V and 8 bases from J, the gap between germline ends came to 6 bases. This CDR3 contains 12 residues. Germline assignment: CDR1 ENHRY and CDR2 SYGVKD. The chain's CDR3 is CAISEVGEKLFF. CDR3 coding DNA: TGTGCCATCAGTGAGGTGGGGGAAAAACTGTTTTTT.

CDR3 nucleotides: TGTGCCAGCAGCTTTCAAGGAGCGGGATCCTACGAGCAGTACTTC. This gives the protein CASSFQGAGSYEQYF. The V and J genes are TRBV5-4 and TRBJ2-7; 7 positions agree with TRBD2. From germline, CDR1 is SGHNT and CDR2 YYREEE (reference sequence). The length of the CDR3 is 15 residues. V shed 2 bases and J 1 base; nucleotides not matched to a gene: 6.

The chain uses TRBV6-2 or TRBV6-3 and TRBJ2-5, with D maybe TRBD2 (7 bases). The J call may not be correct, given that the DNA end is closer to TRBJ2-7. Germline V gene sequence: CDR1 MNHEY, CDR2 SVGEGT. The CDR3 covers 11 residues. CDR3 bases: TGTACAACAGGGACTACCGGCGAGCAGTACTTC. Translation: CTTGTTGEQYF.

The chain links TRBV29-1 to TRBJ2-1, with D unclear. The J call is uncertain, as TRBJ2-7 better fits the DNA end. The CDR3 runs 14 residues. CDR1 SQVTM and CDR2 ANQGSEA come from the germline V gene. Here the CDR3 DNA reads TGCAGCGTTGAACTCAGCGCCTCCTACAATGAGCAGTACTTC. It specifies CSVELSASYNEQYF.

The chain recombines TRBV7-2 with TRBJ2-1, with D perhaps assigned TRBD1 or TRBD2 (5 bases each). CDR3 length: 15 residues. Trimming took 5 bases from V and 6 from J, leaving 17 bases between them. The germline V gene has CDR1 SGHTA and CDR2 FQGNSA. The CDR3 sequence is CASSPNGGTGNEQFF. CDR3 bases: TGTGCCAGCAGCCCGAACGGAGGTACAGGCAATGAGCAGTTCTTC.

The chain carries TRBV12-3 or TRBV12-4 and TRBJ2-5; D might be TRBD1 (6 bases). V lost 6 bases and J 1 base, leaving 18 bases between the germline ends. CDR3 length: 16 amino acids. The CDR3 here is CASSQRSAGAQETQYF. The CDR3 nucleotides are TGTGCCAGCAGCCAAAGATCGGCAGGGGCCCAAGAGACCCAGTACTTC.

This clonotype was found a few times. CDR3 nucleotide sequence: TGCGCCAGCAGCTCGGGCGGGAGTACCTACAATGAGCAGTTCTTC. This codes for CASSSGGSTYNEQFF. V is TRBV5-1 and J is TRBJ2-1; TRBD2 matches at 7 bases. J lost 2 bases, V lost 3 bases, and 5 bases had no gene match. Germline loops: CDR1 SGHRS, CDR2 YFSETQ. This CDR3 comprises 15 residues.

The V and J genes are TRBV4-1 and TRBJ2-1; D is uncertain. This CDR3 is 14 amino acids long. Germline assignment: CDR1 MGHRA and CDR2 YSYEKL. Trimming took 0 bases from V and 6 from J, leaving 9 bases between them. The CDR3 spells CASSQDGSGNEQFF. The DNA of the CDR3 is TGCGCCAGCAGCCAAGACGGGTCAGGCAATGAGCAGTTCTTC.

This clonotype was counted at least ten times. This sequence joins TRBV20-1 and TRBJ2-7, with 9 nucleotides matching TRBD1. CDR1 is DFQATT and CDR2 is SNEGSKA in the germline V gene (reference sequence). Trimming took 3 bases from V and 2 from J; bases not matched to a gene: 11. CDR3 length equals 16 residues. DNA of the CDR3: TGCAGTGCTAGGGCGGGACAGGGATTTTCGGCCTACGAGCAGTACTTC. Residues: CSARAGQGFSAYEQYF.

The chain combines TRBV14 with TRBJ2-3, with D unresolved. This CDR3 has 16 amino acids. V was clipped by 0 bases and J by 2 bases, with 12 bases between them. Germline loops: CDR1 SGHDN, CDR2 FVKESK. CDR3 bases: TGTGCCAGCAGCCAAGAATGGCCCGGAACCACAGATACGCAGTATTTT. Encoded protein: CASSQEWPGTTDTQYF.

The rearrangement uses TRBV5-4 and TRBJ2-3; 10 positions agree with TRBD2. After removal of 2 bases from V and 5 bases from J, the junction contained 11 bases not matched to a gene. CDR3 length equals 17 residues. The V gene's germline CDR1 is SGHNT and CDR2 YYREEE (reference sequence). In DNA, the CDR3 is TGTGCCAGCAGCTTAAAGCGGACTAGCGGTCGGGGAGATACGCAGTATTTT. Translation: CASSLKRTSGRGDTQYF.

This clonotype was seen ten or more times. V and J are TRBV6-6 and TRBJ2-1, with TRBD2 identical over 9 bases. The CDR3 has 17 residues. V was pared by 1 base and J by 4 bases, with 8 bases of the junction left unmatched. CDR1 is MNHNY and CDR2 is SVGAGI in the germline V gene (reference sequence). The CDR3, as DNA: TGTGCCAGCAGTTACTTGGATCTAGCGGGGATATACAATGAGCAGTTCTTC. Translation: CASSYLDLAGIYNEQFF.

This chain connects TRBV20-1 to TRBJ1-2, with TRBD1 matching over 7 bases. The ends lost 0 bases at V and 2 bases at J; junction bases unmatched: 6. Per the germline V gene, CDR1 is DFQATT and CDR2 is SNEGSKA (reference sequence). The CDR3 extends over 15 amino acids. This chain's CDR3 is CSARDPARGNYGYTF. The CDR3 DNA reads TGCAGTGCTAGAGATCCTGCCAGGGGGAACTATGGCTACACCTTC.

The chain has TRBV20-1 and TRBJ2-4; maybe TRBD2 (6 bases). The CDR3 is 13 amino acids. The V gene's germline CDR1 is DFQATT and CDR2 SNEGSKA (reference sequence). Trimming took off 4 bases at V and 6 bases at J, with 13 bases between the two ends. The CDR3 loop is CSAMTSQRNIQYF. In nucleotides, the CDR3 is TGCAGTGCTATGACTAGTCAACGAAACATTCAGTACTTC.

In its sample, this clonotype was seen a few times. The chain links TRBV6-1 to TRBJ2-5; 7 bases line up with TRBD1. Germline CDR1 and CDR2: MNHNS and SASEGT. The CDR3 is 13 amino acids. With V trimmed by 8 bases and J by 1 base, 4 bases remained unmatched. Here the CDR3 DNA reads TGTGCCAGCGTCCGGGACAGCCAAGAGACCCAGTACTTC. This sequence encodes CASVRDSQETQYF.

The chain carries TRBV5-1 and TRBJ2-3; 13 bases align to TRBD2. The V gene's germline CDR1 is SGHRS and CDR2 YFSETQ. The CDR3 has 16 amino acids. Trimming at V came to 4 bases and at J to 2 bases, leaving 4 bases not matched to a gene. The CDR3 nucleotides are TGCGCCAGCAGCGAACTAGCGGGGGGGAACACAGATACGCAGTATTTT. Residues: CASSELAGGNTDTQYF.

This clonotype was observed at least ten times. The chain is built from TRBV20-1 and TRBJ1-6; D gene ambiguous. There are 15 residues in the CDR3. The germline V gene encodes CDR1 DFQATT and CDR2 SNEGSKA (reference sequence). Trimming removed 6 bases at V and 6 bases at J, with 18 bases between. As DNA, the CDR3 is TGCAGTGCGCTACGAGGAGGAGCAATTAATTCACCCCTCCACTTT. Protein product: CSALRGGAINSPLHF.

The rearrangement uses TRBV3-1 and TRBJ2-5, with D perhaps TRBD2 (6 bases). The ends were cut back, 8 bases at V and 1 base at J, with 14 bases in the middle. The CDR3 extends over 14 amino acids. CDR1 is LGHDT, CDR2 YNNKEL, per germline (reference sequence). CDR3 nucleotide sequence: TGTGCCAGCGTCCGAGGGACTTCCCAAGAGACCCAGTACTTC. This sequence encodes CASVRGTSQETQYF.

The CDR3 protein is CASSGAPDRVYYEQYF. The CDR3 bases are TGTGCCAGCTCCGGGGCCCCGGACAGGGTTTACTACGAGCAGTACTTC. The rearrangement links TRBV12-3 or TRBV12-4 to TRBJ2-7, with 8 bases aligning to TRBD1. V gave up 8 bases and J gave up 3 bases; unmatched junction bases: 15. The CDR3 totals 16 residues.

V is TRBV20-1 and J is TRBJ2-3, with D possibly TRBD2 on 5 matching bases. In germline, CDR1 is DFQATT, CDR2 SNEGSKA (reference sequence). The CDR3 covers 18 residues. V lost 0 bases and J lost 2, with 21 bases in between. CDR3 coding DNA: TGCAGTGCTAGAGATGATTCCGCGCGGGTGCTGGACACAGATACGCAGTATTTT. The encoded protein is CSARDDSARVLDTDTQYF.

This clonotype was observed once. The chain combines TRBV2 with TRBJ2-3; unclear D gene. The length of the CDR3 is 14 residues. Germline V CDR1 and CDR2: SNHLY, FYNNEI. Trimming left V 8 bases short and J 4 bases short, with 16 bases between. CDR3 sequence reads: CASQSQQTADTQYF. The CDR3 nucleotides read TGTGCCAGCCAGTCCCAGCAAACGGCAGATACGCAGTATTTT.

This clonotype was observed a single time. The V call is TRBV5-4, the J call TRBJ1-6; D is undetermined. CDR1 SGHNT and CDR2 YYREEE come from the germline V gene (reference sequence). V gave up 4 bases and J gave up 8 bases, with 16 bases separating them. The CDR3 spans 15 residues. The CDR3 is CASSLHGPQDSPLHF. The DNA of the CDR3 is TGTGCCAGCAGCCTACATGGGCCACAAGATTCACCCCTCCACTTT.